This entry lists 28 T cell receptor beta chains sequenced from one sample in a study of cytomegalovirus exposure and HLA in healthy donors. Primers for the PCR totalled 60 Vbeta and 13 Jbeta. The protocol was immunoSEQ multiplex PCR, while the TCRdb copy is restricted to in-frame clones and leaves out a portion. Of 95,000 to 150,000 clones listed, over 65% are singletons. Sequenced: PBMCs. The receptor source for this set is a man aged 50 to 60 in good health and CMV-seronegative.

The chain employs TRBV7-2 and TRBJ2-3, with 12 bases fitting TRBD2. V shed 8 bases, J shed 1 base, and the junction held 4 bases outside the gene matches. The CDR3 runs 15 residues. CDR1 is SGHTA and CDR2 is FQGNSA in the germline V gene. In DNA, the CDR3 is TGTGCCAGCTGTTGGACTAGCGGGGGCACAGATACGCAGTATTTT. Translating gives CASCWTSGGTDTQYF.

The gene calls are TRBV28 and TRBJ2-3; 7 bases fit TRBD2. The CDR3 is 12 residues long. Trimming removed 8 bases from V and 2 bases from J; junction bases left unmatched: 1. Germline assignment: CDR1 MDHEN and CDR2 SYDVKM. The CDR3 protein is CASRDYTDTQYF. In DNA form, the CDR3 reads TGTGCCAGCCGGGACTACACAGATACGCAGTATTTT.

This clone was counted a few times. The chain employs TRBV7-2 and TRBJ2-7; D gene unclear. The length of the CDR3 is 13 residues. The V end lost 1 base, the J end lost 3 bases, and 7 bases lay between the germline ends. Germline values: CDR1 SGHTA, CDR2 FQGNSA. This chain's CDR3 is CASSLGRNYEQYV. The DNA of the CDR3 is TGTGCCAGCAGCTTAGGCAGAAACTACGAGCAGTACGTC.

The chain joins TRBV5-1 to TRBJ2-1; maybe TRBD1 (5 bases). The CDR3 is 11 residues long. The germline V gene encodes CDR1 SGHRS and CDR2 YFSETQ. The V and J ends lost 4 bases and 9 bases respectively, with 8 bases between them. CDR3 sequence: CASSDRGEQFF. Here the CDR3 DNA reads TGCGCCAGCAGCGACAGAGGTGAGCAGTTCTTC.

The CDR3 is CASSGQGKRYNEQFF. CDR3 sequence (DNA): TGTGCCAGCTCCGGCCAGGGAAAACGCTACAATGAGCAGTTCTTC. The gene calls are TRBV2 and TRBJ2-1; tentatively, D is TRBD1 (5 bases). The CDR3 is 15 residues long. V lost 8 bases, J lost 3 bases, and 17 bases lay in between. Germline V gene data show CDR1 as SNHLY and CDR2 as FYNNEI. The full variable domain, completed using reference TRBV2 and TRBJ2-1, is EPEVTQTPSHQVTQMGQEVILRCVPISNHLYFYWYRQILGQKVEFLVSFYNNEISEKSEIFDDQFSVERPDGSNFTLKIRSTKLEDSAMYFCASSGQGKRYNEQFFGPGTRLTVL.

This chain connects TRBV5-1 to TRBJ2-2; D possibly corresponds to TRBD2 (7 bases). This CDR3 has 16 residues. Germline CDR1 reads SGHRS; CDR2 reads YFSETQ. V lost 0 bases, J lost 0 bases, and 9 bases lay in between. As DNA, the CDR3 is TGCGCCAGCAGCTTGGCGGGGGGCTCGAACACCGGGGAGCTGTTTTTT. Protein sequence: CASSLAGGSNTGELFF.

The chain is built from TRBV5-1 and TRBJ2-4, with 8 bases lining up with TRBD2. Germline lookup yields CDR1 SGHRS and CDR2 YFSETQ. With V trimmed by 1 base and J by 5 bases, 2 bases remained unmatched. The CDR3 loop spans 14 amino acids. This CDR3 is CASSLRGGENIQYF. DNA for the CDR3: TGCGCCAGCAGCTTGCGGGGGGGCGAAAACATTCAGTACTTC.

This chain links TRBV6-5 with TRBJ1-1; tentatively, D is TRBD1 (5 bases). V was cut by 6 bases and J by 6 bases, with 14 bases left in between. CDR1 is MNHEY, CDR2 SVGAGI, per germline. The CDR3 runs to 13 residues. The CDR3 bases are TGTGCCAGCAGGGGGGGGGAAACCGCTGAAGCTTTCTTT. Protein product: CASRGGETAEAFF.

The V and J genes are TRBV15 and TRBJ1-3; D not resolved. The CDR3 consists of 15 residues. Germline V CDR1 and CDR2: LNHNV, YYDKDF (reference sequence). The V gene lost 0 bases and the J gene lost 0 bases, with 6 bases spanning the gap. The CDR3 is CATSRDKSSGNTIYF. CDR3 DNA sequence: TGTGCCACCAGCAGAGATAAGAGCTCTGGAAACACCATATATTTT. Supplemented by reference TRBV15 and TRBJ1-3, the full variable domain reads DAMVIQNPRYQVTQFGKPVTLSCSQTLNHNVMYWYQQKSSQAPKLLFHYYDKDFNNEADTPDNFQSRRPNTSFCFLDIRSPGLGDTAMYLCATSRDKSSGNTIYFGEGSWLTVV.

This clone was seen a handful of times. This CDR3 reads CASSQGLAGNEQFF. As DNA, the CDR3 is TGCGCCAGCAGCCAAGGACTAGCGGGGAATGAGCAGTTCTTC. The rearrangement uses TRBV4-3 and TRBJ2-1; 11 bases match TRBD2. This CDR3 has 14 amino acids. J gave up 7 bases and V 1 base, and 0 bases lay outside the gene matches. Germline V gives CDR1 LGHNA, CDR2 YSLEER.

The chain links TRBV29-1 to TRBJ2-1; TRBD1 aligns across 9 bases. J lost 7 bases, V lost 4 bases, and 8 bases had no gene match. Germline loops: CDR1 SQVTM, CDR2 ANQGSEA. CDR3 length equals 14 residues. The CDR3 loop is CSVAGGTGRNEQFF. Here the CDR3 DNA reads TGCAGCGTTGCGGGTGGGACAGGGAGGAATGAGCAGTTCTTC.

This chain connects TRBV7-7 to TRBJ2-1, with 8 bases matching TRBD2. The CDR3 contains 13 residues. The germline gives CDR1 SSHAT, CDR2 FNYEAQ (reference sequence). J was trimmed by 9 bases and V by 4 bases; bases with no gene match: 5. The DNA for the CDR3 is TGTGCCAGCAGCTGGAACGGGGGGGCTGAGCAGTTCTTC. This translates into CASSWNGGAEQFF.

The table lists this clone with a few counts. The chain is built from TRBV5-4 and TRBJ2-4, with 8 bases fitting TRBD1. CDR3 length equals 13 residues. Per the germline V gene, CDR1 is SGHNT and CDR2 is YYREEE (reference sequence). The V segment lost 6 bases and the J segment 6 bases; nucleotides outside the gene matches: 5. The CDR3 DNA is TGTGCCAGCAACCTACAGGGGGTAAACATTCAGTACTTC. Translating gives CASNLQGVNIQYF.

This chain joins TRBV6-1 and TRBJ2-5; tentative D call: TRBD2 (7 bases). Trimming cost V 8 bases and J 5 bases, with 15 bases left between them. The germline CDR1 and CDR2 sequences are MNHNS and SASEGT. The CDR3 length is 13 residues. This CDR3 reads CASVGGPGETQYF. The CDR3, as DNA: TGTGCCAGCGTCGGGGGGCCTGGGGAGACCCAGTACTTC.

The rearrangement uses TRBV27 and TRBJ2-2; the D is unclear. Between the trimmed V and J ends, which lost 8 bases and 5 bases, there was a span of 9 bases. The CDR3 loop spans 12 amino acids. Germline V gives CDR1 MNHEY, CDR2 SMNVEV (reference sequence). In nucleotides, the CDR3 is TGTGCCAGCGGAGTCTATACCGGGGAGCTGTTTTTT. Protein: CASGVYTGELFF.

V is TRBV7-2 and J is TRBJ2-4, with 9 bases identical to TRBD2. V trimming: 4 bases; J trimming: 5 bases; junction bases outside the gene matches: 6. This CDR3 has 15 amino acids. Germline V CDR1 and CDR2: SGHTA, FQGNSA. The CDR3 coding sequence is TGTGCCAGCAGCTCCGCGGGGGGGCTACAAAACATTCAGTACTTC. Translated, it gives CASSSAGGLQNIQYF.

There are a few counts of this clone. CDR3 DNA: TGTGCCAGCAGCACGAACCCTAGCGATACGCAGTATTTT. Its translation: CASSTNPSDTQYF. V usage is TRBV11-1 and J usage is TRBJ2-3, with D perhaps TRBD2 (5 bases). The CDR3 is 13 residues long. The V gene lost 5 bases and the J gene lost 6 bases, with 12 bases spanning the gap. CDR1 and CDR2 (germline): SGHAT, FQDESV (reference sequence).

This chain uses TRBV7-2 with TRBJ1-1; D is perhaps TRBD1 (5 bases). Trimming shortened V by 3 bases and J by 1 base, and 6 bases separated the two germline ends. Germline loops: CDR1 SGHTA, CDR2 FQGNSA. CDR3 length: 13 residues. The CDR3 sequence is CASSFQGNTEAFF. CDR3 sequence (DNA): TGTGCCAGCAGCTTCCAGGGGAACACTGAAGCTTTCTTT.

In its sample, this clone was seen once. The chain recombines TRBV2 with TRBJ1-1, with TRBD1 matching over 8 bases. Trimming removed 6 bases from V and 2 bases from J; junction bases left unmatched: 14. Per germline, CDR1 SNHLY and CDR2 FYNNEI. CDR3 size: 17 residues. In DNA, the CDR3 is TGTGCCAGCAGCATGAACCAGGGGGCGTTTGTAAACACTGAAGCTTTCTTT. Amino acids: CASSMNQGAFVNTEAFF.

CDR3 protein: CASSQYFGGGNQPQHF. The CDR3 DNA reads TGCGCCAGCAGTCAATATTTCGGGGGGGGCAATCAGCCCCAGCATTTT. The chain links TRBV23-1 to TRBJ1-5, with TRBD1 as a possible D gene (5 bases). TRBV23-1 is designated an ORF whose function remains uncertain. V was pared by 1 base and J by 2 bases, with 12 bases between. The length of the CDR3 is 16 residues.

CDR3 residues: CASSPSGGLDNEQFF. The CDR3, as DNA: TGCGCCAGCAGTCCAAGCGGGGGCCTAGACAATGAGCAGTTCTTC. V gene TRBV5-1 combines with J gene TRBJ2-1; 8 nucleotides agree with TRBD2. This CDR3 region has 15 residues. Trimming removed 5 bases from V and 5 bases from J; junction bases left unmatched: 9. Looked up from germline, CDR1 is SGHRS and CDR2 is YFSETQ.

In its sample, this clone was seen a few times. The rearrangement joins TRBV28 to TRBJ1-1, with D uncertain. V was cut by 6 bases and J by 3 bases, with 17 bases left in between. The CDR3 totals 15 residues. Germline loops: CDR1 MDHEN, CDR2 SYDVKM. The CDR3 spells CASRLEDVVDTEAFF. The CDR3 DNA is TGTGCCAGCAGGTTGGAGGATGTGGTAGACACTGAAGCTTTCTTT.

This chain links TRBV5-1 with TRBJ1-1; 7 bases are a match to TRBD1. The germline gives CDR1 SGHRS, CDR2 YFSETQ. The V segment lost 2 bases and the J segment 2 bases; nucleotides outside the gene matches: 3. The CDR3 has 14 residues. CDR3 amino acids: CASSFGQENTEAFF. Here the CDR3 DNA reads TGCGCCAGCAGCTTTGGACAGGAAAACACTGAAGCTTTCTTT.

V and J are TRBV25-1 and TRBJ1-2, with D tentatively TRBD1 (5 bases). Per the germline V gene, CDR1 is MGHDK and CDR2 is SYGVNS. V was trimmed by 3 bases and J by 1 base, leaving 9 bases between them. CDR3 length equals 14 residues. CDR3 protein: CASSEPGFNYGYTF. CDR3 in DNA: TGTGCCAGCAGTGAGCCAGGGTTTAACTATGGCTACACCTTC.

V gene TRBV23-1 combines with J gene TRBJ1-2; D possibly corresponds to TRBD1 (5 bases). Being an ORF, TRBV23-1 has a function that is uncertain. The V end lost 0 bases, the J end lost 0 bases, and 8 bases lay between the germline ends. The CDR3 sequence is 15 residues long. The CDR3 DNA sequence: TGCGCCAGCAGTCAATCGTCCAGGGCTAACTATGGCTACACCTTC. It encodes CASSQSSRANYGYTF.

The chain carries TRBV18 and TRBJ2-7; 11 bases are shared with TRBD1. The CDR3 consists of 15 residues. Trimming removed 3 bases from V and 0 bases from J; junction bases left unmatched: 1. From germline, CDR1 is KGHSH and CDR2 LQKENI. The CDR3 sequence is CASSPGTGGSYEQYF. The CDR3 DNA sequence: TGTGCCAGCTCACCCGGGACAGGGGGCTCCTACGAGCAGTACTTC.

V is TRBV5-1 and J is TRBJ2-5, with 9 bases fitting TRBD2. This CDR3 is 15 amino acids long. Germline trimming cut 2 bases from V and 2 bases from J; bases unmatched to any gene: 4. From germline, CDR1 is SGHRS and CDR2 YFSETQ. CDR3 nucleotide sequence: TGCGCCAGCAGCTTAAGCGGGGGGCTTCAAGAGACCCAGTACTTC. It encodes CASSLSGGLQETQYF. Full variable domain (rest looked up from reference TRBV5-1 and TRBJ2-5): KAGVTQTPRYLIKTRGQQVTLSCSPISGHRSVSWYQQTPGQGLQFLFEYFSETQRNKGNFPGRFSGRQFSNSRSEMNVSTLELGDSALYLCASSLSGGLQETQYFGPGTRLLVL.

The gene calls are TRBV2 and TRBJ1-2; 7 bases line up with TRBD1. Trimming removed 8 bases from V and 6 bases from J; junction bases left unmatched: 6. The CDR3 contains 12 residues. CDR1 SNHLY and CDR2 FYNNEI come from the germline V gene. CDR3 sequence reads: CASLGQVNGYTF. In DNA, the CDR3 is TGTGCCAGCCTTGGACAGGTGAATGGCTACACCTTC.